These 4 T cell receptor beta chains came from one sample sequenced in a study of T cells in Graves' hyperthyroidism and ophthalmopathy. The CDR3 regions of TCR beta were amplified from RNA transcripts. Using the HTBI primer set, a first-round RT-PCR was run on the TCR CDR3. TCRdb ran MiXCR on the multiplex PCR reads and lists one entry per CDR3 protein. This sample has about 370,000 distinct CDR3 sequences; roughly 15% occur once, and the top ten carry roughly a fifth. Sequencing was carried out using blood. Receptor source: a woman aged 55-69 years with Graves' ophthalmopathy.

J is TRBJ2-1 and V is TRBV5-4; maybe TRBD1 (5 bases). This CDR3 spans 17 amino acids. CDR1 is SGHNT, CDR2 YYREEE, per germline (reference sequence). V shed 0 bases and J shed 2 bases, with 15 bases lying between them. CDR3 DNA: TGTGCCAGCAGCTTGGGTTCAGGGTTATATCCCTACAATGAGCAGTTCTTC. This codes for CASSLGSGLYPYNEQFF.

In the case of this clonotype: The junction does not match germline at one end; this may be a read error. The V and J genes are TRBV7-7 and TRBJ2-5, with D tentatively TRBD1 (5 bases). Germline V gene data show CDR1 as SSHAT and CDR2 as FNYEAQ (reference sequence). CDR3 size: 14 residues. Here the CDR3 DNA reads TGTGCTAGCAGCTTAGATAGGGGCCCGGCGACCCAGTACTTC. Its protein is CASSLDRGPATQYF.

In this sample, this clonotype turned up many times. V and J are TRBV3-1 and TRBJ2-1; no clear D gene. CDR1 LGHDT and CDR2 YNNKEL come from the germline V gene (reference sequence). V gave up 1 base and J gave up 6 bases, with 4 bases separating them. There are 12 residues in the CDR3. This chain's CDR3 is CASSQGPNEQFF. The CDR3 bases are TGTGCCAGCAGCCAAGGACCCAATGAGCAGTTCTTC.

This clonotype showed up just a few times. The J gene is TRBJ2-3, the V gene TRBV19; D unresolved. From germline, CDR1 is LNHDA and CDR2 SQIVND (reference sequence). V lost 0 bases and J lost 5, with 6 bases in between. The length of the CDR3 is 13 residues. The chain's CDR3 is CASSIEVGDTQYF. The CDR3 region has the DNA TGTGCCAGTAGTATAGAGGTCGGAGATACGCAGTATTTT. Drawing the rest from reference TRBV19 and TRBJ2-3, the complete variable domain is DGGITQSPKYLFRKEGQNVTLSCEQNLNHDAMYWYRQDPGQGLRLIYYSQIVNDFQKGDIAEGYSVSREKKESFPLTVTSAQKNPTAFYLCASSIEVGDTQYFGPGTRLTVL.